This entry lists 29 T cell receptor beta chains sequenced from one sample in a study of blood T cells in healthy people across ages. The second PCR ran roughly 6 to 11 cycles with a sample-barcoded 5' primer and J-beta primers. TCRdb redid the calling of the 5' RACE reads with MiXCR, one entry per CDR3 protein. The sample carries roughly 800,000 distinct CDR3 sequences, more than 45% recorded once. Sequenced input: blood. The receptors derive from a man aged 25 to 40 in good health.

The chain links TRBV20-1 to TRBJ2-5; 10 bases are a match to TRBD1. Trimming took 2 bases from V and 3 from J; bases not matched to a gene: 6. The germline V gene encodes CDR1 DFQATT and CDR2 SNEGSKA (reference sequence). The CDR3 covers 15 residues. The CDR3 is CSARPRQGAEETQYF. DNA of the CDR3: TGCAGTGCTAGACCAAGACAGGGGGCAGAAGAGACCCAGTACTTC.

This clonotype was picked up a small number of times. The chain couples TRBV29-1 to TRBJ2-4; D call uncertain. The J call may be in error: the DNA end matches TRBJ2-7 better. Germline assignment: CDR1 SQVTM and CDR2 ANQGSEA. This CDR3 is built from 12 residues. For the CDR3, the DNA is TGCAGCGTTGCGGAGACTTCCTACGAGCAGTACTTC. It codes for CSVAETSYEQYF.

Concerning this clonotype: This may arise from a read error, as a much more abundant clone is one base away. The chain is built from TRBV7-9 and TRBJ1-5; no firm D call. Germline CDR1 SEHNR, CDR2 FQNEAQ (reference sequence). The CDR3 totals 13 residues. The chain's CDR3 is CASSLGASQLQHF. The CDR3 DNA follows: TGTGCCAGCAGCTTAGGAGCCTCTCAGCTCCAGCATTTT.

This clonotype has a handful of counts. The rearrangement joins TRBV5-1 to TRBJ2-5; D is unresolved. This CDR3 contains 15 residues. Trimming pared 0 bases from V and 5 bases from J, leaving 14 bases between. Germline-derived CDR1 and CDR2 are SGHRS and YFSETQ. In DNA form, the CDR3 reads TGCGCCAGCAGCTTGGGACGGCTGATAGGGGAGACCCAGTACTTC. Encoded protein: CASSLGRLIGETQYF.

This chain joins TRBV3-1 and TRBJ2-4, with a possible D match to TRBD1 (6 bases). The germline CDR1 and CDR2 sequences are LGHDT and YNNKEL (reference sequence). This CDR3 spans 15 amino acids. V was pared by 4 bases and J by 3 bases, with 13 bases between. CDR3 sequence reads: CASSPAAGVKNIQYF. DNA for the CDR3: TGTGCCAGCAGCCCGGCGGCAGGGGTCAAAAACATTCAGTACTTC.

The chain has TRBV29-1 and TRBJ2-1, with no clear D. The CDR3 runs to 15 residues. Trimming stripped 1 base from V and 0 bases from J, with 10 bases between. Germline V gene data show CDR1 as SQVTM and CDR2 as ANQGSEA. CDR3 region: CSVEVEPSSYNEQFF. The CDR3 DNA is TGCAGCGTTGAAGTCGAGCCTAGCTCCTACAATGAGCAGTTCTTC.

This chain joins TRBV6-2 or TRBV6-3 and TRBJ2-4; D is unclear. The V gene lost 5 bases and the J gene lost 0 bases, with 5 bases spanning the gap. This CDR3 spans 13 amino acids. Germline V gene sequence: CDR1 MNHEY, CDR2 SVGEGT. CDR3 in amino acids: CASSRLAKNIQYF. For the CDR3, the DNA is TGTGCCAGCAGTCGTCTAGCCAAAAACATTCAGTACTTC.

V gene TRBV11-2 combines with J gene TRBJ2-1; 10 positions match TRBD2. From germline, CDR1 is SGHAT and CDR2 FQNNGV. Unmatched junction bases numbered 13, after V lost 5 bases and J lost 6 bases. The CDR3 runs 17 residues. CDR3 region: CASSPTLTSGALNEQFF. As DNA, the CDR3 is TGTGCCAGCAGCCCCACCCTTACTAGCGGGGCCCTCAATGAGCAGTTCTTC.

CDR3 coding DNA: TGTGCCAGCTCACCAGGTCAACAGGAGCGGGATGAGCAGTACTTC. Encoded protein: CASSPGQQERDEQYF. V usage is TRBV18 and J usage is TRBJ2-4; TRBD2 matches 7 bases. J was trimmed by 13 bases and V by 2 bases; bases with no gene match: 14. The CDR3 totals 15 residues. Germline V gene lookup returns CDR1 KGHSH and CDR2 LQKENI. The whole variable domain, remainder taken from reference TRBV18 and TRBJ2-4, is NAGVMQNPRHLVRRRGQEARLRCSPMKGHSHVYWYRQLPEEGLKFMVYLQKENIIDESGMPKERFSAEFPKEGPSILRIQQVVRGDSAAYFCASSPGQQERDEQYFGAGTRLSVL.

The chain has TRBV29-1 and TRBJ2-1; D is possibly TRBD1 (6 bases). The CDR3 extends over 14 amino acids. Per the germline V gene, CDR1 is SQVTM and CDR2 is ANQGSEA. The V and J ends lost 7 bases and 6 bases respectively, with 19 bases between them. DNA for the CDR3: TGCAGCGCCAGGAGGACAGCCGACCCCAATGAGCAGTTCTTC. Its protein is CSARRTADPNEQFF.

The chain employs TRBV28 and TRBJ1-1, with TRBD1 as a possible D gene (6 bases). This CDR3 has 13 residues. Trimming shortened V by 10 bases and J by 1 base, and 13 bases separated the two germline ends. Germline assignment: CDR1 MDHEN and CDR2 SYDVKM. CDR3 in DNA: TGTGCCAACTCTTGGGGGCGGAACACTGAAGCTTTCTTT. Protein sequence: CANSWGRNTEAFF.

The V gene is TRBV24-1, the J gene TRBJ2-5, with TRBD2 matching over 7 bases. Germline-derived CDR1 and CDR2 are KGHDR and SFDVKD. After removal of 4 bases from V and 1 base from J, the junction contained 8 bases not matched to a gene. CDR3 size: 16 residues. The CDR3: CATSDRGGSRQETQYF. As DNA, the CDR3 is TGTGCCACCAGTGACCGTGGCGGGAGCCGCCAAGAGACCCAGTACTTC.

This sequence joins TRBV29-1 and TRBJ1-5; D is unresolved. Germline V gives CDR1 SQVTM, CDR2 ANQGSEA. The CDR3 contains 12 residues. The germline V and J ends were trimmed by 7 bases and 0 bases, with 7 bases remaining between them. CDR3 DNA sequence: TGCAGCGCGCCGATTAGCAATCAGCCCCAGCATTTT. It codes for CSAPISNQPQHF.

This chain uses TRBV21-1 with TRBJ2-5; TRBD1 was called by the table and not checked on the DNA. TRBV21-1 is a pseudogene. The CDR3 runs 18 residues. The CDR3 is CASSIKGWTGHLGETQYF. As DNA, the CDR3 is TGTGCCAGCAGCATAAAAGGGTGGACAGGACACCTTGGGGAGACCCAGTACTTC.

The sample holds one count of this clonotype. The rearrangement links TRBV7-3 to TRBJ2-3; a weak D match, TRBD1 (6 bases). Trimming left V 3 bases short and J 0 bases short, with 10 bases between. Looked up from germline, CDR1 is SGHTA and CDR2 is FQGTGA. The CDR3 contains 15 residues. CDR3 sequence (DNA): TGTGCCAGCAGCTTTGGACAGACTAGCACAGATACGCAGTATTTT. It codes for CASSFGQTSTDTQYF.

The rearrangement joins TRBV11-2 to TRBJ2-5; D is ambiguous. Germline V lookup: CDR1 SGHAT, CDR2 FQNNGV. Deletions cut 0 bases from V and 13 bases from J, with 6 bases between. The CDR3 totals 10 residues. DNA for the CDR3: TGTGCCAGCAGCTTAGATCCCCCGTACTTC. It encodes CASSLDPPYF.

The J gene is TRBJ2-7, the V gene TRBV6-5, with D possibly TRBD2 on 5 matching bases. Trimming took 8 bases from V and 2 from J, leaving 13 bases between them. The CDR3 is 13 amino acids. Germline values: CDR1 MNHEY, CDR2 SVGAGI. The CDR3 is CASLAAGTYEQYF. The CDR3 nucleotides read TGTGCCAGCCTTGCGGCGGGCACCTACGAGCAGTACTTC.

The rearrangement links TRBV18 to TRBJ1-2; the match to TRBD1 covers 8 bases. Trimming removed 6 bases from V and 6 bases from J; junction bases left unmatched: 12. The CDR3 contains 15 residues. The germline CDR1 and CDR2 sequences are KGHSH and LQKENI. CDR3 coding DNA: TGTGCCAGCTCTTCTGTGGACAGGGCATCAAATGGCTACACCTTC. Its translation is CASSSVDRASNGYTF.

This clonotype was counted a single time. J is TRBJ2-7 and V is TRBV20-1; D is possibly TRBD2 (6 bases). The CDR3 runs to 15 residues. Trimming left V 0 bases short and J 0 bases short, with 12 bases between. Per the germline V gene, CDR1 is DFQATT and CDR2 is SNEGSKA (reference sequence). The CDR3 DNA sequence: TGCAGTGCTAGAGAATTTGGGGGGTACTCCTACGAGCAGTACTTC. This translates into CSAREFGGYSYEQYF.

This CDR3 is CATSRDWSRGEGETQYF. The CDR3 DNA reads TGTGCCACCAGCAGAGATTGGAGCAGGGGGGAGGGGGAGACCCAGTACTTC. The chain carries TRBV15 and TRBJ2-5; either TRBD1 or TRBD2 may fit D (7 bases each). Germline V CDR1 and CDR2: LNHNV, YYDKDF (reference sequence). With 0 bases removed from V and 5 bases from J, the gap between germline ends came to 19 bases. The CDR3 sequence is 17 residues long.

Only a few counts were recorded for this clonotype. The chain recombines TRBV7-9 with TRBJ1-2; D not certain. The CDR3 extends over 16 amino acids. Per germline, CDR1 SEHNR and CDR2 FQNEAQ (reference sequence). The V gene lost 3 bases and the J gene lost 1 base, with 15 bases spanning the gap. The CDR3 reads CASSFKEVPINYGYTF. The CDR3 bases are TGTGCCAGCAGCTTCAAGGAGGTCCCTATTAACTATGGCTACACCTTC. Based on the CDR3 plus reference TRBV7-9 and TRBJ1-2, the full variable domain is DTGVSQNPRHKITKRGQNVTFRCDPISEHNRLYWYRQTLGQGPEFLTYFQNEAQLEKSRLLSDRFSAERPKGSFSTLEIQRTEQGDSAMYLCASSFKEVPINYGYTFGSGTRLTVV.

V is TRBV20-1 and J is TRBJ1-1; D is undetermined. The CDR3 is 14 amino acids. Germline V gene sequence: CDR1 DFQATT, CDR2 SNEGSKA (reference sequence). V shed 1 base and J shed 3 bases, with 12 bases lying between them. CDR3 bases: TGCAGTGCTAGAGCCTCTACCGGGGACACTGAAGCTTTCTTT. Its protein product is CSARASTGDTEAFF.

The rearrangement joins TRBV7-8 to TRBJ1-4; D ambiguous. The germline V and J ends were trimmed by 4 bases and 0 bases, with 15 bases remaining between them. Germline assignment: CDR1 SGHVS and CDR2 FQNEAQ. The CDR3 spans 17 residues. CDR3 DNA: TGTGCCAGCAGCTCGGGTCCCTCCGAGACAACTAATGAAAAACTGTTTTTT. Translated: CASSSGPSETTNEKLFF.

The count of this clonotype is one. Here the CDR3 DNA reads TGCAGCGGGAGGACAGGGGGGGATGAGCAGTTCTTC. Its protein product is CSGRTGGDEQFF. The chain employs TRBV29-1 and TRBJ2-1; 10 positions agree with TRBD1. The CDR3 is 12 residues long. Germline assignment: CDR1 SQVTM and CDR2 ANQGSEA. V shed 7 bases and J 8 bases; nucleotides not matched to a gene: 5.

The V and J genes are TRBV4-1 and TRBJ2-4; D is uncertain. The better agreement between TRBJ2-7 and the DNA end casts doubt on the J call. The CDR3 contains 13 residues. The germline V gene encodes CDR1 MGHRA and CDR2 YSYEKL. The CDR3 region is CASSREFGYEQYF. The CDR3 DNA is TGCGCCAGCAGCCGAGAATTCGGCTACGAGCAGTACTTC.

This clonotype was observed a few times. In DNA form, the CDR3 reads TGTGCCAGCAGTCTACAGGGGAAATCCTACAATGAGCAGTTCTTC. This gives the protein CASSLQGKSYNEQFF. The genes are TRBV6-2 or TRBV6-3 and TRBJ2-1; 7 positions agree with TRBD1. Germline CDR1 is MNHEY and CDR2 is SVGEGT. V lost 5 bases and J lost 1; bases outside the gene matches: 5. CDR3 length equals 15 residues.

This sequence joins TRBV6-1 and TRBJ2-1, with 10 bases aligning to TRBD2. CDR1 and CDR2 from the germline V gene are MNHNS and SASEGT. V lost 6 bases, J lost 7 bases, and 6 bases stayed unmatched. This CDR3 is built from 14 residues. The CDR3, as DNA: TGTGCCAGCAGGCCAGCGGGGGGGCCTAATGAGCAGTTCTTC. It codes for CASRPAGGPNEQFF.

In regard to this clonotype: This may come from a read error, since a much larger clone is one base off. This chain connects TRBV12-3 or TRBV12-4 to TRBJ2-5; TRBD2 might be the D (6 bases). V dropped 3 bases and J dropped 11 bases, with 19 bases sitting between them. The CDR3 loop spans 14 amino acids. The CDR3 protein is CASSLMGVRGEQYF. Here the CDR3 DNA reads TGTGCCAGCAGTTTGATGGGGGTGCGGGGTGAGCAGTACTTC.

Points on this clonotype: A much larger clone differs from this one at a single base, so this may be a read error. The V and J genes are TRBV7-2 and TRBJ2-3; no clear D. This CDR3 region has 15 residues. Germline CDR1 reads SGHTA; CDR2 reads FQGNSA. As DNA, the CDR3 is TGTGCCAGCAGCTTATTTGGCCAGATCACAGATACGCAGTCTTTT. Translation: CASSLFGQITDTQSF.